Listed here are 8 T cell receptor beta chains from one sample, sequenced in a study of T cells in women clearing cervical HPV infection. Profiled with immunoSEQ multiplex PCR; TCRdb holds only in-frame clones, not every one. This table lists roughly 40,000 clones. Input material: blood buffy coat. The receptors shown here come from a woman aged 18-69 years with a cervical HPV16 infection that either progressed to CIN3+ or cleared (not recorded which).

On this clone itself: Read sequence stops 3 residues before the CDR3 end, and the germline J gene provides the missing end. The V and J genes are TRBV29-1 and TRBJ1-3; 9 bases map to TRBD1. The CDR3 runs 17 residues. Looked up from germline, CDR1 is SQVTM and CDR2 is ANQGSEA. Trimming cost V 5 bases and J 0 bases; bases outside gene matches: 11. The CDR3 sequence is CSVRVKGTGISGNTIYF. The part of the CDR3 DNA that was read is TGCAGCGTTAGAGTTAAAGGGACAGGGATCTCTGGAAACACC.

CDR3 DNA (partial): TGTGCCAGCAGCTTAGAAGCAGGGACTGAA. This translates into CASSLEAGTE. The CDR3 reads in full as CASSLEAGTEAFF. The rearrangement links TRBV11-3 to TRBJ1-1; D is possibly TRBD1 (5 bases). The CDR3 end lies 3 residues beyond the end of the read and is filled in from the germline J gene. CDR1 is SGHNT, CDR2 YENEEA, per germline. V was trimmed by 0 bases and J by 5 bases, leaving 7 bases between them. The CDR3 contains 13 residues.

In the case of this clone: The CDR3 end lies 3 residues beyond the end of the read and is filled in from the germline J gene. The chain joins TRBV6-1 to TRBJ1-1, with D unresolved. The CDR3 loop spans 15 amino acids. Germline V gene sequence: CDR1 MNHNS, CDR2 SASEGT. Trimming shortened V by 4 bases and J by 6 bases, and 18 bases separated the two germline ends. The CDR3 sequence is CASSGGNSHIPEAFF. The part of the CDR3 DNA that was read is TGTGCCAGCAGTGGCGGGAACAGCCACATACCTGAA.

With regard to this clone: The read ends 3 residues shy of where the CDR3 ends; the end is completed using the germline J gene. The V call is TRBV12-3 or TRBV12-4, the J call TRBJ1-2; D gene unclear. The CDR3 covers 14 residues. V lost 8 bases and J 2 bases, leaving 15 bases between the germline ends. This chain's CDR3 is CASRPFQANYGYTF. CDR3 DNA, as far as it was read: TGTGCCAGCCGCCCGTTTCAGGCGAACTATGGC.

To note about this clone: The sequence runs out 3 residues before the end of the CDR3; the remainder is reconstructed from the germline J gene. The chain joins TRBV29-1 to TRBJ2-1; D tentatively reads TRBD1 or TRBD2 (5 bases each). Germline V gene lookup returns CDR1 SQVTM and CDR2 ANQGSEA. The CDR3 totals 12 residues. Trimming pared 3 bases from V and 5 bases from J, leaving 8 bases between. The chain's CDR3 is CSVERGDNEQFF. Incomplete CDR3 DNA: TGCAGCGTTGAGAGGGGAGACAATGAG.

Details on this clone: Read sequence stops 3 residues before the CDR3 end, and the germline J gene provides the missing end. This chain joins TRBV11-2 and TRBJ1-2; 8 positions match TRBD1. This CDR3 contains 15 residues. Germline trimming cut 6 bases from V and 3 bases from J; bases unmatched to any gene: 9. The V gene's germline CDR1 is SGHAT and CDR2 FQNNGV. CDR3 bases read: TGTGCCAGCAGTTTTAAGATGGGACAGGACTATGGC. This codes for CASSFKMGQDYG. The entire CDR3 sequence reads CASSFKMGQDYGYTF. Full variable domain (remainder filled in from reference TRBV11-2 and TRBJ1-2): EAGVAQSPRYKIIEKRQSVAFWCNPISGHATLYWYQQILGQGPKLLIQFQNNGVVDDSQLPKDRFSAERLKGVDSTLKIQPAKLEDSAVYLCASSFKMGQDYGYTFGSGTRLTVV.

The CDR3 reads CASSLDRVSYNEQFF. The sequenced part of the CDR3 DNA is TGCGCCAGCAGCTTGGACAGGGTCTCCTACAATGAG. This chain uses TRBV5-1 with TRBJ2-1; D is possibly TRBD1 (6 bases). The read terminates 3 residues before the CDR3 end, so the remaining end is supplied by the germline J gene. This CDR3 is 15 amino acids long. The germline V gene has CDR1 SGHRS and CDR2 YFSETQ. V lost 0 bases and J lost 0, with 7 bases in between.

Points on this clone: From the germline J gene comes the end of the CDR3, since the read stops 3 residues before it. The chain recombines TRBV5-1 with TRBJ2-1; TRBD2 matches 7 bases. The CDR3 spans 13 residues. The junction had 3 bases not matched to a gene; V was cut back by 1 base and J by 8 bases. Germline V gives CDR1 SGHRS, CDR2 YFSETQ. CDR3 sequence reads: CASSLYTSDEQFF. CDR3 bases read: TGCGCCAGCAGCTTGTATACTAGCGATGAG. Full variable domain (missing parts from reference TRBV5-1 and TRBJ2-1): KAGVTQTPRYLIKTRGQQVTLSCSPISGHRSVSWYQQTPGQGLQFLFEYFSETQRNKGNFPGRFSGRQFSNSRSEMNVSTLELGDSALYLCASSLYTSDEQFFGPGTRLTVL.